Presented here are 5 T cell receptor beta chains from one specimen sequenced in a study of CD8 T cells in Susac syndrome. Reverse transcription of about 0.45 to 1 ug RNA used random hexamers. Each CDR3 protein is one row after TCRdb ran MiXCR on the immunoSEQ multiplex PCR reads. The sample holds 150,000 to 200,000 distinct CDR3 sequences; roughly 95% are singletons and the top ten take more than 0.11%. The sequencing input was CD4+ T cells from PBMCs. All receptors derive from a human donor in good health.

This clonotype was seen only once. This chain uses TRBV19 with TRBJ2-7, with D hard to call. The CDR3 extends over 13 amino acids. V was clipped by 5 bases and J by 0 bases, with 8 bases between them. Per the germline V gene, CDR1 is LNHDA and CDR2 is SQIVND (reference sequence). The CDR3 spells CASSLGHSYEQYF. The DNA of the CDR3 is TGTGCCAGTAGTCTCGGCCACTCCTACGAGCAGTACTTC.

The chain has TRBV10-3 and TRBJ2-2; D remains ambiguous. This CDR3 has 14 amino acids. Germline lookup yields CDR1 ENHRY and CDR2 SYGVKD. V was pared by 7 bases and J by 0 bases, with 9 bases between. The CDR3 region is CAITPGPNTGELFF. CDR3 coding DNA: TGTGCCATCACCCCAGGCCCGAACACCGGGGAGCTGTTTTTT.

This chain links TRBV6-5 with TRBJ2-5; tentatively, D is TRBD2 (7 bases). Germline V gene data show CDR1 as MNHEY and CDR2 as SVGAGI. V was pared by 2 bases and J by 4 bases, with 11 bases between. CDR3 length equals 14 residues. The DNA for the CDR3 is TGTGCCAGCAGTTACCGGGGGGCCGGAGAGACCCAGTACTTC. The encoded protein is CASSYRGAGETQYF.

This chain links TRBV12-3 or TRBV12-4 with TRBJ2-2; D unclear. V was cut by 9 bases and J by 7 bases, with 9 bases left in between. CDR3 length: 11 amino acids. The chain's CDR3 is CASTTGGELFF. DNA for the CDR3: TGTGCCAGTACTACGGGCGGGGAGCTGTTTTTT.

This chain joins TRBV12-3 or TRBV12-4 and TRBJ2-7; either TRBD1 or TRBD2 may fit D (5 bases each). This CDR3 region has 15 residues. V was clipped by 4 bases and J by 1 base, with 14 bases between them. The DNA of the CDR3 is TGTGCCAGCAGTTACCCCGGGGCAGTTTCCTACGAGCAGTACTTC. Protein sequence: CASSYPGAVSYEQYF.